This T cell receptor (beta chain) was retrieved from a study of cytomegalovirus exposure and HLA in healthy donors (dated by TCRdb to between 2016 and 2019). Study-wide context: According to an earlier analysis of around 600 of the donors, some 180 million T cells yielded approximately 120 million unique TCR beta sequences and 276 Gb of sequence data. An early release covering roughly 640 HLA-typed donors comprised approximately 290 gigabases of sequencing data and around 86 million unique TCR sequences. Of the roughly 410 genotyped donors, less than 90% were placed in the genetic ancestry cluster associated with self-reported Caucasian donors. To study patterns of TCR occurrence, a later analysis re-analyzed previously published TCR beta repertoires from 500 to 850 donors and added high-resolution HLA genotyping. The study profiled the T cell repertoires of 500 to 800 subjects by immunosequencing and related them to cytomegalovirus serostatus. To predict cytomegalovirus infection status, the study brought together high-throughput TCR immunosequencing, statistical association of individual TCRs with disease status, and machine learning. A separate validation cohort of approximately 120 different subjects was used in addition to the roughly 700-subject first cohort. On average, around 200,000 unique TCR beta nucleotide sequences were sequenced per donor among a few hundred genotyped donors of the cohort, with roughly 20% of those sequences being non-productive. To decide whether each TCR beta V gene segment behaved as functional or pseudogenic, an earlier analysis of some 600 of the donors relied on high-throughput TCR beta sequencing. Typing coverage varied by locus: roughly 629-640 donors for A, B, C, DRB1 and DQB1; roughly 560 for DQA1; approximately 570 for DPA1; roughly 450 for DPB1. Every repertoire in the discovery cohort had been generated on one and the same sequencing platform. Rather than drawing on any new phenotypic data, the later analysis identified candidate immune exposures from TCR beta sequences and the way those sequences occurred across donors. Donor age, sex, ethnicity and CMV serostatus were compiled together with the repertoire data. The study aimed to test whether cataloging public T cell receptors could reveal signatures of past pathogen exposure. Four to six DR-DQ haplotypes were handled as single units for association and clustering, since linkage in the cohort was strong. In a later genetic analysis, genome-wide SNP genotypes for about 60% of the 666 donors were used, and that subset was treated as a discovery cohort. HLA typing included class I and class II loci at four-digit resolution. Points the paper makes about the study in general: The presence/absence analyses assumed that sequencing depth was roughly uniform across donors, and that assumption may not be true. At a false discovery rate of 0.05, a later analysis linked 16,000 or so TCR beta sequences to specific HLA alleles. This cohort had only TCR beta chains sequenced, and the lack of alpha or paired-chain data limited which features could be detected. A later analysis found that most CMV-associated TCR beta chains appeared HLA-restricted, with HLA associations seemingly driven largely by CMV exposure. In a later analysis, TCR association rates were found to vary across HLA loci, with the most associated TCRs seen for DRB1 alleles and the fewest for HLA-C alleles. In an earlier analysis of about 540 of the donors, most TCR beta V segments were observed in productive rearrangements about 90% or about 30% of the time, broadly matching IMGT annotations. Around 16 rarely observed V segments, including chromosome 9 orphons, were excluded from the earlier analysis of about 610 of the donors because counts were too low. Assigning TCR associations to individual alleles was difficult when HLA alleles, especially DR and DQ, strongly co-occurred. An association between a missense DCLRE1C variant and V-gene and J-gene trimming of TCR beta chains was found in a later genetic analysis and replicated in an independent cohort. The classifier was reported to diagnose cytomegalovirus status with high specificity and sensitivity in both the original and validation cohorts. A cluster of highly shared sequence variants was judged likely to represent a technical artifact of the sequencing pipeline. In a later analysis, several top co-occurrence clusters were reported to appear linked to parvovirus B19, influenza, CMV and Epstein-Barr virus. The study listed 150 to 200 TCR beta chains as associated with cytomegalovirus. A further reported finding was that TCR beta sequences accurately predicted the HLA-A and HLA-B alleles for most subjects in the first cohort. Compared with equally common non-associated chains, HLA-associated TCR beta chains in a later analysis were more clonally expanded and had lower generation probabilities. Some IMGT-functional V segments, including TRBV6-2 and TRBV6-3, could not be distinguished by the 87-base-pair reads and were therefore excluded. It was suggested by the authors that the approach could potentially be generalized to other disease states and immunological phenotypes. Correlated functional status among segregating V segments might reflect linkage disequilibrium, but an unknown experimental factor could not be ruled out. Most TCR sequences were observed very rarely across donors, whereas some public TCRs were present in many individuals. In vitro tests confirmed that a few of the cytomegalovirus-associated TCR beta chains recognize cytomegalovirus antigens. For the cohort, immune exposure information was limited to CMV serostatus. HLA typing was unavailable for some donors at each locus, so association tests used only the typed subset. According to a later genetic analysis, donors in an Asian-associated ancestry cluster had fewer N-insertions in productive TCRs than the approximately 700-donor mean.

To prepare the library, the immunoSEQ multiplex PCR assay was applied. A mixture of 60 forward primers for TCR Vbeta segments and 13 reverse primers for TCR Jbeta segments was used in the multiplex PCR. A multiplex PCR assay on genomic DNA amplified the CDR3 region of rearranged TCR beta genes. On the Illumina HiSeq System, the amplified TCR beta libraries were sequenced as 87-base-pair reads. The authors' analysis ran thus. In a later analysis, roughly 80 million unique TCR beta chains were counted across the 650 to 750 repertoires, and roughly 11 million of these chains were shared by at least two donors. Raw reads were error-corrected and collapsed into unique sequences by a nearest-neighbor algorithm in which closely related sequences were merged to remove PCR and sequencing errors. V, D and J gene segments were assigned by aligning CDR3 sequences to IMGT reference sequences. For a sequence to be retained, a match of at least six nucleotides was required to both a V gene segment and a J gene segment. Rearrangements were classified as productive when the CDR3 lacked stop codons and remained in frame with V and J, and all other rearrangements were classified as non-productive. CDR3 was defined according to IMGT convention as the region running from the second conserved V-encoded cysteine to the conserved J-encoded phenylalanine. In an earlier analysis of around 540 of the donors, sequences lacking an unambiguous match to a single V gene segment were excluded. In an earlier analysis of approximately 590 of the donors, a V segment was called functional when productive rearrangements were above 56.7%, and segregating when the standard deviation between donors exceeded 5%. To diagnose cytomegalovirus status from the catalog of TCR beta chain sequences, a statistical classification framework was built. In a later analysis, TCR nucleotide sequences were compared against IMGT/GENE-DB human TR gene sequences so that V and J genes could be assigned. Using the TCRdist pipeline, a later analysis assigned CDR3 sequences along with most-parsimonious VDJ recombination scenarios. In a later analysis, each TCR beta chain was defined by its CDR3 amino acid sequence together with its V-gene family, and reads without a unique V-gene family were excluded. As a way to deal with suspected cross-contamination and a sequencing artifact, a later analysis dropped hundreds of nucleotide sequences that were highly shared and had low generation probability. For each public chain, a later analysis derived a clonal expansion index from normalized ranks of inferred template counts within each repertoire. A later analysis computed generation probabilities with a VDJ recombination model fitted to out-of-frame rearrangements, and checked the results against IGoR. Hypergeometric tests were used in a later analysis to score TCR-TCR, TCR-HLA and TCR-CMV co-occurrence, with a repertoire-size bias correction applied to the TCR pairs. False discovery rates were estimated in a later analysis by permuting HLA or CMV assignments 20 times. A later analysis grouped co-occurring TCRs with DBSCAN, adding TCRdist sequence similarity when clustering within HLA-allele-positive subsets. Repertoires with fewer than 30,000 or more than 120,000 public chains were left out of co-occurrence clustering, as were about 5 repertoires with anomalous nucleotide sharing. TCRdb holds this immuneACCESS table with in-frame rearrangements only. Some clones are missing; in checked studies, unresolved V genes explain under half, and the rest has no known cause. V and J calls and clone size come straight from that table; D and trimming were deduced from the DNA. In this sample the table shows roughly 140,000 clones, approximately 77% of which occur a single time. The top ten constitute 4.9% of the sample.

This clone was counted once. The antigen it binds to is not known. The input lacks base qualities; no much larger clone sits a single base away. In total, over 600 healthy bone marrow donors made up the cohort. Cohort members were all nominally healthy when sampled, although unrecorded immune exposures were likely present. The donor tested CMV seronegative, placing the donor among the roughly 340 seronegative members of the cohort. Each donor provided a peripheral blood sample, and peripheral blood mononuclear cells were used for TCR beta sequencing. Genomic DNA extraction from the blood cell samples was performed with the Qiagen DNeasy Blood Extraction Kit. The germline V gene (reference sequence) supplies CDR1 SGHKS and CDR2 YYEKEE. Its CDR3 holds 15 amino acids, cysteine through phenylalanine. The entry retains the CDR3 DNA only, 45 bases that are in frame from base 1. V lost 1 base and J lost 5 bases, and the count of bases not matched to a germline gene is 4.

Source material: PBMCs. The chain couples TRBV5-5 to TRBJ2-7; TRBD1 aligns with 12 central bases. The receptor was derived from a woman aged 50 to 65 in good health and CMV-seronegative. In nucleotides, the sequence is TGTGCCAGCAGCTTGACGGGACAGGGGGCCGACGAGCAGTACTTC. This sequence encodes CASSLTGQGADEQYF. The entire variable domain, with the stretches around the CDR3 drawn from the reference TRBV5-5 and TRBJ2-7 proteins, is DAGVTQSPTHLIKTRGQQVTLRCSPISGHKSVSWYQQVLGQGPQFIFQYYEKEERGRGNFPDRFSARQFPNYSSELNVNALLLGDSALYLCASSLTGQGADEQYFGPGTRLTVT.